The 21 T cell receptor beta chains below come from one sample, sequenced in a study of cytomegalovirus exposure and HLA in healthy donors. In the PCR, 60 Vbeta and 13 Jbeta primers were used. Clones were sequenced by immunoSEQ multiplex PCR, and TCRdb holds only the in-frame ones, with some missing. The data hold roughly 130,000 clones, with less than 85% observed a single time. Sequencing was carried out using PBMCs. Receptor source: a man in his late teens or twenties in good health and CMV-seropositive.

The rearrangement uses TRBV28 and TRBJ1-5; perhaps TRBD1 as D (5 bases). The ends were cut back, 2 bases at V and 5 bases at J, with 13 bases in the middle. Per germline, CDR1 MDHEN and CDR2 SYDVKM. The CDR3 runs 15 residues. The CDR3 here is CASSLIDRVDQPQHF. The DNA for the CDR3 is TGTGCCAGCAGTTTAATCGACAGAGTCGATCAGCCCCAGCATTTT.

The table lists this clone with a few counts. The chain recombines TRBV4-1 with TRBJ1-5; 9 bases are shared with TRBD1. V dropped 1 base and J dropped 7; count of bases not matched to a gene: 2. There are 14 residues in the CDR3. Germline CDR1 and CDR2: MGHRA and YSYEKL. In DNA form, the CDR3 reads TGCGCCAGCAGCCAAGTGACAGGGGGGCAGCCCCAGCATTTT. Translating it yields CASSQVTGGQPQHF.

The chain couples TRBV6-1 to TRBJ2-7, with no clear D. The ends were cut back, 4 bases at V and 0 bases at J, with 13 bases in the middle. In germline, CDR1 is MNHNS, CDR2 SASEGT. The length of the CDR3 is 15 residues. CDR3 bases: TGTGCCAGCAGTGTCCCCAGGCCGAGCTCCTACGAGCAGTACTTC. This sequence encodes CASSVPRPSSYEQYF.

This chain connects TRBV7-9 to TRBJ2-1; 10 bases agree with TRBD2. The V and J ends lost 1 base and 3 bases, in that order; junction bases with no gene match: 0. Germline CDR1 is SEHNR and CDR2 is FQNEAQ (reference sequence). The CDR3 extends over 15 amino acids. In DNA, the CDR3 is TGTGCCAGCAGCTTAGGGACTAGCGGCTACAATGAGCAGTTCTTC. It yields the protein CASSLGTSGYNEQFF. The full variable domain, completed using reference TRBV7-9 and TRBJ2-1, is DTGVSQNPRHKITKRGQNVTFRCDPISEHNRLYWYRQTLGQGPEFLTYFQNEAQLEKSRLLSDRFSAERPKGSFSTLEIQRTEQGDSAMYLCASSLGTSGYNEQFFGPGTRLTVL.

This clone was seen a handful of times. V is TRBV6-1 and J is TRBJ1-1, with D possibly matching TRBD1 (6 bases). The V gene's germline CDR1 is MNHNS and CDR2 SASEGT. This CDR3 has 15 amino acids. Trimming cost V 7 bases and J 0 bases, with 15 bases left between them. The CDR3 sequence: CASTLRQALNTEAFF. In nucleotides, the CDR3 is TGTGCCAGCACCCTTAGACAGGCTTTGAACACTGAAGCTTTCTTT.

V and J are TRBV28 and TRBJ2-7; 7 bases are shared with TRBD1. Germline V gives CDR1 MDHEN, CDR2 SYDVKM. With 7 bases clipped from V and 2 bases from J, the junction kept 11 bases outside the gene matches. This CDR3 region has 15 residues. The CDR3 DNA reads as TGTGCCAGCACCCATGCCCGACAGGGCACCTACGAGCAGTACTTC. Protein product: CASTHARQGTYEQYF.

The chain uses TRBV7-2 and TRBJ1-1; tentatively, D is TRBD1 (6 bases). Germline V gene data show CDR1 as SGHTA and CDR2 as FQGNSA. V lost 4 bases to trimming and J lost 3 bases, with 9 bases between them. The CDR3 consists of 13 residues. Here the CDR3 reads CASSSYRDTEAFF. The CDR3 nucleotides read TGTGCCAGCAGCTCTTACAGGGACACTGAAGCTTTCTTT.

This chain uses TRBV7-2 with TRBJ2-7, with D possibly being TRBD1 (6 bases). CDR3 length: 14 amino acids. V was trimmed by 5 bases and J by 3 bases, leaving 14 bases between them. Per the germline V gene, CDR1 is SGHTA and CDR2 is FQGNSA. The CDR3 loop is CASSPGTTRYEQYF. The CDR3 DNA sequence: TGTGCCAGCAGCCCTGGGACAACCCGCTACGAGCAGTACTTC.

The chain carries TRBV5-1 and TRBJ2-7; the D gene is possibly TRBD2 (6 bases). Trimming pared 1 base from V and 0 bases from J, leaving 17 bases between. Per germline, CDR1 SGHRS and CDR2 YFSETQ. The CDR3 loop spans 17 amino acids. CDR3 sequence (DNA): TGCGCCAGCAGCTTGCAAGGGCGGGGCAAGGGCTCCTACGAGCAGTACTTC. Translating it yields CASSLQGRGKGSYEQYF.

CDR3 sequence: CASSEDRGTGELFF. CDR3 nucleotide sequence: TGTGCCAGCAGTGAAGACCGGGGCACCGGGGAGCTGTTTTTT. The gene calls are TRBV2 and TRBJ2-2; possible D gene TRBD2, 5 bases. Germline values: CDR1 SNHLY, CDR2 FYNNEI. Deletions cut 1 base from V and 4 bases from J, with 7 bases between. This CDR3 is built from 14 residues.

CDR3 protein: CSALGQQETQYF. CDR3 coding DNA: TGCAGCGCCCTCGGACAGCAAGAGACCCAGTACTTC. This sequence joins TRBV29-1 and TRBJ2-5; maybe TRBD1 (6 bases). CDR3 length: 12 amino acids. V was pared by 7 bases and J by 2 bases, with 11 bases between. Germline values: CDR1 SQVTM, CDR2 ANQGSEA.

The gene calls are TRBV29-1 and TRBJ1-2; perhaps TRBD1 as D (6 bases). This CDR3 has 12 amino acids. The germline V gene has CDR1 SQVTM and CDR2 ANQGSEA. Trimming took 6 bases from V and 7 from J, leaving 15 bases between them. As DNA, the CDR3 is TGCAGCGTCGAGCGGGGGGCAGGTGGCTACACCTTC. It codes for CSVERGAGGYTF.

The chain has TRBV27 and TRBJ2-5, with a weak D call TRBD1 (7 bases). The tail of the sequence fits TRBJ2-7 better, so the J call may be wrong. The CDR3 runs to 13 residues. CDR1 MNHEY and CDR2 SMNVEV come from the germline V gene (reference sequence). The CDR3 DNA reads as TGTGCCAGCAGTTCAAACAGGGGAGGCGAGCAGTACTTC. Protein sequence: CASSSNRGGEQYF.

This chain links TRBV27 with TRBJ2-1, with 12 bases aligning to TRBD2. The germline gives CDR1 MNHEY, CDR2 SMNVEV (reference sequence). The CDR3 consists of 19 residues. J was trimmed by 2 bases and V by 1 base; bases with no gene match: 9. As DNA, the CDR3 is TGTGCCAGCAGTTTATTGGGGAAGGCTAGCGGGAGGGCCTACAATGAGCAGTTCTTC. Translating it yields CASSLLGKASGRAYNEQFF.

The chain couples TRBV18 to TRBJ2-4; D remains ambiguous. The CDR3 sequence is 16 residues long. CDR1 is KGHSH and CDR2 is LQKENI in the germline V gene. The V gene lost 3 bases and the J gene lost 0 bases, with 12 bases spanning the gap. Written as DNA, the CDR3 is TGTGCCAGCTCACCCGAACGACTCTTAGCCAAAAACATTCAGTACTTC. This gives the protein CASSPERLLAKNIQYF.

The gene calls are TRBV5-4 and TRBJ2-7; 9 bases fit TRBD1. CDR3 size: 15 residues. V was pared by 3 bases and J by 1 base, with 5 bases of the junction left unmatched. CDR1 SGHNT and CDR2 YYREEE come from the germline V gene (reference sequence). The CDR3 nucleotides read TGTGCCAGCAGCTGGGGACAGGGCGGGTCCTACGAGCAGTACTTC. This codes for CASSWGQGGSYEQYF. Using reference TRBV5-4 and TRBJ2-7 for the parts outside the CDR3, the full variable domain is ETGVTQSPTHLIKTRGQQVTLRCSSQSGHNTVSWYQQALGQGPQFIFQYYREEENGRGNFPPRFSGLQFPNYSSELNVNALELDDSALYLCASSWGQGGSYEQYFGPGTRLTVT.

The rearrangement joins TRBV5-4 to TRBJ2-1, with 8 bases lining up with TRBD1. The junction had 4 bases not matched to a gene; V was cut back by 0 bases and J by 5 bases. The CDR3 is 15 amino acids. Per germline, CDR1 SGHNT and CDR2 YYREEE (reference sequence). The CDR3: CASSLAQGANNEQFF. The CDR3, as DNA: TGTGCCAGCAGCTTGGCCCAGGGGGCGAACAATGAGCAGTTCTTC.

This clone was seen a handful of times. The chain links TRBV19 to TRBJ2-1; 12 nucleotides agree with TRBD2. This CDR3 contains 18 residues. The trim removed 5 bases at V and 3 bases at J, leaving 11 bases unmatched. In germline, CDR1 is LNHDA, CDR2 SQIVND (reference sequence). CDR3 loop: CASSPPPTSGGRYNEQFF. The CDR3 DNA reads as TGTGCCAGTAGTCCTCCCCCGACTAGCGGGGGCCGCTACAATGAGCAGTTCTTC.

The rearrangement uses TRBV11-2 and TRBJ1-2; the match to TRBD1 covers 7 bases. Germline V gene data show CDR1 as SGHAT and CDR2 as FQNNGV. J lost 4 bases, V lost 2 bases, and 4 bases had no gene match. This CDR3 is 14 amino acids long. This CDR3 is CASSLYRGSYGYTF. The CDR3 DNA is TGTGCCAGCAGCTTATACAGGGGAAGCTATGGCTACACCTTC.

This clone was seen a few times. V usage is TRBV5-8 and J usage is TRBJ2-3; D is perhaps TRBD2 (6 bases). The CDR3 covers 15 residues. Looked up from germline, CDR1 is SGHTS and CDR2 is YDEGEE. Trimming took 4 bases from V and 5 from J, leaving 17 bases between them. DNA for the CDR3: TGTGCCAGCAGCATCCGGAGGGGCTTGGGAGATACGCAGTATTTT. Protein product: CASSIRRGLGDTQYF. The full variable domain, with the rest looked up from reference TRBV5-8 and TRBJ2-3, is EAGVTQSPTHLIKTRGQQATLRCSPISGHTSVYWYQQALGLGLQFLLWYDEGEERNRGNFPPRFSGRQFPNYSSELNVNALELEDSALYLCASSIRRGLGDTQYFGPGTRLTVL.

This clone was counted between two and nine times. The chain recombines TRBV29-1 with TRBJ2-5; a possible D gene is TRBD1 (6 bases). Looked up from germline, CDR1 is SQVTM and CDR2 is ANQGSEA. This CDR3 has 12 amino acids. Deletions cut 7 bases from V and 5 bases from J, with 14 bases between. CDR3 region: CSAEGGEETQYF. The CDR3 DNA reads TGCAGCGCGGAAGGGGGTGAGGAGACCCAGTACTTC.